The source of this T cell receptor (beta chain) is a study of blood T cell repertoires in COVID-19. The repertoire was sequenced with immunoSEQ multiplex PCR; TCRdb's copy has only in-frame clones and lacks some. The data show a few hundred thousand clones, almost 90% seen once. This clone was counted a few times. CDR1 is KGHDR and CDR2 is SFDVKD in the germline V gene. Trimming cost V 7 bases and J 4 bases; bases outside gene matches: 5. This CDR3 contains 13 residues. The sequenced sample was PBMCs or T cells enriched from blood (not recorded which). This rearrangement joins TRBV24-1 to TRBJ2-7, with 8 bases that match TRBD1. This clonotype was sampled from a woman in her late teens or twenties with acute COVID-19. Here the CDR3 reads CATSRDRLYEQYF. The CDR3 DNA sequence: TGTGCCACCAGCAGGGACAGGCTTTACGAGCAGTACTTC.